This T cell receptor beta chain was profiled in a study of spatial heterogeneity in lung cancer. Study context: Alpha-chain sequences were consistently detected less often than beta-chain sequences. Study-level results: Blood contained ubiquitous expanded tumor TCRs more at resection than at follow-up.

TCRdb redid the calling of the 5' RACE reads with MiXCR, one entry per CDR3 protein. The sample includes around 63,000 distinct CDR3 sequences, under 7.5% of them seen just once. Germline V gene sequence: CDR1 MNHNY, CDR2 SVGAGI (reference sequence). CDR3 length: 15 residues. Trimming cost V 5 bases and J 6 bases, with 20 bases left between them. Noted time point: sample taken at primary tumor resection. The roughly 68 donors had untreated early-stage non-small cell lung cancer. The authors sequenced whole RNA from tumor, nontumor lung or frozen PBMC without sorting. This clonotype was counted only a few times. Its specificity is unknown.

The specimen comprised PBMCs, sampled at surgery. The chain is built from TRBV6-6 and TRBJ2-7, with a tentative D call TRBD1 (7 bases). The clonotype originates from a female donor with early-stage non-small cell lung cancer. CDR3 nucleotides: TGTGCCAGCAGTACCAACAGGGGCGGAGGGGTCGAGCAGTACTTC. Translated: CASSTNRGGGVEQYF.